The 10 T cell receptor beta chains below were found in one sample sequenced in a study of TIL therapy for anti-PD-1-resistant metastatic lung cancer. Time point given: pre-treatment sample, taken before nivolumab and TIL therapy. The libraries were made with immunoSEQ v3. Clones were sequenced by immunoSEQ multiplex PCR, and TCRdb holds only the in-frame ones, with some missing. The sample gives tens of thousands of clones, around 87% of which show up once; around 2.6% is in the top ten. This material consisted of blood, taken at baseline. These receptors originate from a person aged 25-85 years with non-small cell lung cancer.

The rearrangement links TRBV27 to TRBJ1-4; a weak D match, TRBD1 (6 bases). This CDR3 is 15 amino acids long. V was cut by 5 bases and J by 7 bases, with 17 bases left in between. Germline CDR1 is MNHEY and CDR2 is SMNVEV (reference sequence). The CDR3 region has the DNA TGTGCCAGCAGTGGGCATGGGGGCTTGGGTGAAAAACTGTTTTTT. It yields the protein CASSGHGGLGEKLFF.

J is TRBJ1-1 and V is TRBV7-2; D unclear. Germline lookup yields CDR1 SGHTA and CDR2 FQGNSA. This CDR3 is built from 16 residues. The ends were cut back, 2 bases at V and 1 base at J, with 14 bases in the middle. The CDR3 sequence: CASSLNHIRGNTEAFF. The CDR3 DNA reads as TGTGCCAGCAGCTTAAATCATATTCGGGGGAACACTGAAGCTTTCTTT.

The chain joins TRBV7-2 to TRBJ2-7; 8 nucleotides agree with TRBD2. The germline CDR1 and CDR2 sequences are SGHTA and FQGNSA. The V and J ends lost 1 base and 5 bases, in that order; junction bases with no gene match: 7. CDR3 length equals 15 residues. The CDR3 nucleotides read TGTGCCAGCAGCTTAGAAACGGGGGGGCGGGACGAGCAGTACTTC. Its protein product is CASSLETGGRDEQYF.

The chain links TRBV20-1 to TRBJ2-5; unclear D gene. Germline values: CDR1 DFQATT, CDR2 SNEGSKA (reference sequence). Trimming removed 4 bases at V and 4 bases at J, with 4 bases between. CDR3 length: 10 residues. In nucleotides, the CDR3 is TGCAGTGCTAAGGCAGAGACCCAGTACTTC. This gives the protein CSAKAETQYF.

This chain joins TRBV5-4 and TRBJ1-2, with TRBD1 matching 8 bases. CDR1 and CDR2 (germline): SGHNT, YYREEE (reference sequence). The CDR3 totals 14 residues. V lost 2 bases, J lost 4 bases, and 4 bases stayed unmatched. CDR3 region: CASSLTGGGYGYTF. The CDR3 DNA sequence: TGTGCCAGCAGCTTAACAGGGGGTGGCTATGGCTACACCTTC. The entire variable domain, with the rest obtained from reference TRBV5-4 and TRBJ1-2, is as follows: ETGVTQSPTHLIKTRGQQVTLRCSSQSGHNTVSWYQQALGQGPQFIFQYYREEENGRGNFPPRFSGLQFPNYSSELNVNALELDDSALYLCASSLTGGGYGYTFGSGTRLTVV.

The chain's CDR3 is CASSKRGSDIQYF. The DNA of the CDR3 is TGTGCCAGCAGCAAGAGGGGGTCGGACATTCAGTACTTC. This chain joins TRBV4-2 and TRBJ2-4; perhaps TRBD1 as D (6 bases). Trimming pared 5 bases from V and 8 bases from J, leaving 13 bases between. This CDR3 is 13 amino acids long. Germline V CDR1 and CDR2: LGHNA, YNFKEQ.

This rearrangement joins TRBV6-5 to TRBJ2-1, with D possibly matching TRBD1 (6 bases). Germline-derived CDR1 and CDR2 are MNHEY and SVGAGI. V was shortened by 8 bases and J by 8 bases, with 13 bases between the two germline ends. The CDR3 is 12 amino acids. The CDR3 sequence: CASEAGGHEQFF. The DNA for the CDR3 is TGTGCCAGCGAGGCTGGGGGCCATGAGCAGTTCTTC.

The V call is TRBV13, the J call TRBJ2-3; a possible D gene is TRBD2 (6 bases). Trimming cost V 9 bases and J 2 bases, with 9 bases left between them. CDR3 size: 12 residues. Germline values: CDR1 PRHDT, CDR2 FYEKMQ (reference sequence). CDR3 DNA: TGTGCCAGTTCTAGCGCCACAGATACGCAGTATTTT. Translation: CASSSATDTQYF.

The rearrangement uses TRBV27 and TRBJ1-1, with D unresolved. V lost 5 bases to trimming and J lost 3 bases, with 16 bases between them. The CDR3 sequence is 15 residues long. In germline, CDR1 is MNHEY, CDR2 SMNVEV (reference sequence). The CDR3 spells CASSPRPGRYTEAFF. CDR3 DNA sequence: TGTGCCAGCAGTCCGAGACCCGGTAGGTACACTGAAGCTTTCTTT.

The chain combines TRBV6-5 with TRBJ1-5; D ambiguous. The V and J ends lost 6 bases and 13 bases respectively, with 16 bases between them. This CDR3 comprises 12 residues. Germline V lookup: CDR1 MNHEY, CDR2 SVGAGI. CDR3 residues: CASSTTGPEQHF. Written as DNA, the CDR3 is TGTGCCAGCAGCACCACGGGTCCAGAACAGCATTTT.